This T cell receptor (beta chain) comes out of a study of T cells in Graves' hyperthyroidism and ophthalmopathy. The CDR3 contains 13 residues. The V and J ends lost 10 bases and 7 bases respectively, with 16 bases between them. Germline assignment: CDR1 MRHNA and CDR2 SNTAGT. There were TCR beta CDR3 regions amplified from RNA transcripts. In the first-round RT-PCR of the TCR CDR3, the HTBI primer set was used. Each CDR3 protein is one row after TCRdb ran MiXCR on the multiplex PCR reads. Found here are a few hundred thousand distinct CDR3 sequences, about 14% of them singletons; the top ten hold about 19%.

This sequence originates from a woman younger than 45 with Graves' ophthalmopathy. Sample: blood. This chain links TRBV6-4 with TRBJ1-4; D gene uncertain. The CDR3 DNA reads as TGTGCCAACCTCCAAAGTGGGCGTGAAAAACTGTTTTTT. Protein product: CANLQSGREKLFF.